This passage covers 20 T cell receptor beta chains from one sample sequenced in a study of blood T cell repertoires in COVID-19. Libraries were prepared by immunoSEQ multiplex PCR; TCRdb keeps only in-frame clonotypes and omits some of them. The sample consists of 230,000 or so clones, about four fifths of them appearing once. Material: PBMCs or T cells enriched from blood (not recorded which). These receptors came from a man between 45 and 60 years old who had recovered from COVID-19.

As for this clone: Different DNA sequences within this sample yield the same CDR3. This sequence joins TRBV9 and TRBJ1-4; 7 bases line up with TRBD1. Per germline, CDR1 SGDLS and CDR2 YYNGEE. The CDR3 is 14 amino acids. J was trimmed by 5 bases and V by 0 bases; bases with no gene match: 1. The CDR3 sequence is CASSVGRGNEKLFF. CDR3 nucleotide sequence: TGTGCCAGCAGCGTAGGCAGGGGGAATGAAAAACTGTTTTTT. Full variable domain (outside the CDR3, taken from reference TRBV9 and TRBJ1-4): DSGVTQTPKHLITATGQRVTLRCSPRSGDLSVYWYQQSLDQGLQFLIQYYNGEERAKGNILERFSAQQFPDLHSELNLSSLELGDSALYFCASSVGRGNEKLFFGSGTQLSVL.

The chain recombines TRBV12-3 or TRBV12-4 with TRBJ2-7, with 9 bases aligning to TRBD2. The CDR3 spans 13 residues. Losses at the gene ends were 1 base for V and 7 bases for J; bases not matched to a gene: 2. This CDR3 reads CASSLDTSGEQYF. CDR3 DNA: TGTGCCAGCAGTTTAGATACTAGCGGGGAGCAGTACTTC.

The V call is TRBV10-3, the J call TRBJ2-3; D perhaps matches TRBD2 (5 bases). There are 12 residues in the CDR3. CDR1 ENHRY and CDR2 SYGVKD come from the germline V gene. V lost 6 bases to trimming and J lost 5 bases, with 9 bases between them. CDR3 bases: TGTGCCATCAGCGGGATCGAAGATACGCAGTATTTT. It codes for CAISGIEDTQYF.

The chain is built from TRBV10-2 and TRBJ2-7, with D maybe TRBD1 (5 bases). The germline V gene has CDR1 WSHSY and CDR2 SAAADI. V was pared by 6 bases and J by 2 bases, with 11 bases between. This CDR3 spans 13 amino acids. CDR3 sequence: CASSLLRAYEQYF. CDR3 nucleotides: TGCGCCAGCAGCCTACTCAGGGCCTACGAGCAGTACTTC.

The V and J genes are TRBV9 and TRBJ2-1; 11 nucleotides agree with TRBD2. The V and J ends lost 4 bases and 4 bases, in that order; junction bases with no gene match: 4. CDR1 SGDLS and CDR2 YYNGEE come from the germline V gene. This CDR3 spans 15 amino acids. CDR3 amino acids: CASSRRTSGYNEQFF. For the CDR3, the DNA is TGTGCCAGCAGCCGACGGACTAGCGGGTACAATGAGCAGTTCTTC.

V gene TRBV24-1 combines with J gene TRBJ2-5, with TRBD1 identical over 9 bases. CDR1 is KGHDR and CDR2 is SFDVKD in the germline V gene. The length of the CDR3 is 16 residues. The V segment lost 0 bases and the J segment 3 bases; nucleotides outside the gene matches: 4. The CDR3 sequence: CATSDLPGTGKETQYF. In nucleotides, the CDR3 is TGTGCCACCAGTGATTTGCCCGGGACAGGGAAAGAGACCCAGTACTTC.

This sequence joins TRBV19 and TRBJ1-1; unclear D gene. The CDR3 sequence is 13 residues long. Germline-derived CDR1 and CDR2 are LNHDA and SQIVND (reference sequence). Deletions cut 5 bases from V and 2 bases from J, with 9 bases between. The CDR3 protein is CASSPDINTEAFF. DNA for the CDR3: TGTGCCAGTAGTCCAGACATCAACACTGAAGCTTTCTTT. Drawing the rest from reference TRBV19 and TRBJ1-1, the complete variable domain is DGGITQSPKYLFRKEGQNVTLSCEQNLNHDAMYWYRQDPGQGLRLIYYSQIVNDFQKGDIAEGYSVSREKKESFPLTVTSAQKNPTAFYLCASSPDINTEAFFGQGTRLTVV.

The chain recombines TRBV5-6 with TRBJ2-2; no clear D. The V and J ends lost 0 bases and 6 bases respectively, with 9 bases between them. CDR1 is SGHDT, CDR2 YYEEEE, per germline. There are 14 residues in the CDR3. CDR3 DNA sequence: TGTGCCAGCAGCTTGGGGGCCTGGCCCGGGGAGCTGTTTTTT. It yields the protein CASSLGAWPGELFF.

With regard to this clone: At the DNA level, this CDR3 is encoded by other sequences in the same sample as well. V is TRBV7-2 and J is TRBJ1-5; possibly TRBD1 for D (5 bases). The CDR3 is 15 amino acids. Germline V gene data show CDR1 as SGHTA and CDR2 as FQGNSA. Trimming removed 1 base at V and 0 bases at J, with 7 bases between. The CDR3 bases are TGTGCCAGCAGCTTAGACGGGGGTAGCAATCAGCCCCAGCATTTT. Encoded protein: CASSLDGGSNQPQHF.

The chain carries TRBV29-1 and TRBJ2-7, with TRBD1 identical over 10 bases. CDR1 is SQVTM and CDR2 is ANQGSEA in the germline V gene. The ends lost 4 bases at V and 5 bases at J; junction bases unmatched: 8. CDR3 length equals 14 residues. This CDR3 is CSVGRDRGVHEQYF. CDR3 bases: TGCAGCGTTGGCCGGGACAGGGGTGTCCACGAGCAGTACTTC.

The chain uses TRBV6-1 and TRBJ1-5; D unclear. Trimming cost V 3 bases and J 8 bases, with 11 bases left between them. Per germline, CDR1 MNHNS and CDR2 SASEGT. The CDR3 spans 13 residues. CDR3 nucleotide sequence: TGTGCCAGCAGTGATCTCCTATTAAAGCCCCAGCATTTT. Protein product: CASSDLLLKPQHF.

The chain employs TRBV27 and TRBJ1-1; the D is unclear. Germline V CDR1 and CDR2: MNHEY, SMNVEV (reference sequence). The ends were cut back, 3 bases at V and 3 bases at J, with 23 bases in the middle. This CDR3 comprises 18 residues. This chain's CDR3 is CASSFRGGDEWGDTEAFF. Written as DNA, the CDR3 is TGTGCCAGCAGTTTTAGAGGAGGAGACGAGTGGGGAGACACTGAAGCTTTCTTT.

The sample holds a few counts of this clone. The chain is built from TRBV9 and TRBJ2-1; TRBD1 matches at 9 bases. V lost 3 bases to trimming and J lost 5 bases; unmatched junction nucleotides: 9. The V gene's germline CDR1 is SGDLS and CDR2 YYNGEE. CDR3 length: 16 amino acids. This CDR3 is CASSDPDRGGHNEQFF. The CDR3 coding sequence is TGTGCCAGCAGCGACCCAGACAGGGGGGGACACAATGAGCAGTTCTTC.

CDR3 protein: CASSLGGQGRSPLHF. The CDR3 DNA is TGCGCCAGCAGCTTGGGCGGACAGGGACGGTCACCCCTCCACTTT. This chain links TRBV5-1 with TRBJ1-6, with 8 bases aligning to TRBD1. The ends lost 0 bases at V and 10 bases at J; junction bases unmatched: 6. From germline, CDR1 is SGHRS and CDR2 YFSETQ. The CDR3 spans 15 residues. The whole variable domain, filled in from reference TRBV5-1 and TRBJ1-6, reads KAGVTQTPRYLIKTRGQQVTLSCSPISGHRSVSWYQQTPGQGLQFLFEYFSETQRNKGNFPGRFSGRQFSNSRSEMNVSTLELGDSALYLCASSLGGQGRSPLHFGNGTRLTVT.

This clone was detected a few times. The chain recombines TRBV19 with TRBJ1-2; 8 nucleotides agree with TRBD1. Germline CDR1 LNHDA, CDR2 SQIVND (reference sequence). The CDR3 is 14 residues long. J gave up 8 bases and V 9 bases, and 14 bases lay outside the gene matches. The CDR3: CASRPGQGSGGYTF. CDR3 DNA sequence: TGTGCCAGCCGACCTGGACAGGGCTCCGGAGGCTACACCTTC.

This chain connects TRBV9 to TRBJ2-1; TRBD2 matches at 12 bases. The CDR3 consists of 16 residues. Unmatched junction bases numbered 10, after V lost 4 bases and J lost 8 bases. CDR1 is SGDLS and CDR2 is YYNGEE in the germline V gene. The CDR3 reads CASSRGLAGGGDEQFF. CDR3 in DNA: TGTGCCAGCAGCAGGGGACTAGCGGGTGGCGGGGATGAGCAGTTCTTC.

The chain carries TRBV19 and TRBJ1-2, with D perhaps matching TRBD1 (6 bases). The CDR3 is 15 residues long. Germline CDR1 LNHDA, CDR2 SQIVND (reference sequence). The ends were cut back, 6 bases at V and 3 bases at J, with 17 bases in the middle. Here the CDR3 reads CASRGLQGTDYGYTF. In DNA, the CDR3 is TGTGCCAGTAGAGGGTTACAGGGTACTGACTATGGCTACACCTTC.

The sample holds a few counts of this clone. This chain uses TRBV9 with TRBJ1-2, with 7 bases fitting TRBD1. V was clipped by 5 bases and J by 6 bases; unmatched bases: 10. This CDR3 spans 14 amino acids. Germline assignment: CDR1 SGDLS and CDR2 YYNGEE. The CDR3 region is CASSIGPGTDGYTF. The CDR3 DNA reads TGTGCCAGCAGTATAGGTCCAGGGACAGATGGCTACACCTTC.

The rearrangement joins TRBV27 to TRBJ2-1, with 7 bases that match TRBD1. The CDR3 extends over 13 amino acids. Trimming at V came to 4 bases and at J to 9 bases, leaving 6 bases not matched to a gene. Per the germline V gene, CDR1 is MNHEY and CDR2 is SMNVEV (reference sequence). The CDR3 sequence is CASSSTGVPEQFF. The CDR3 DNA reads as TGTGCCAGCAGTTCCACAGGGGTGCCTGAGCAGTTCTTC.

The V call is TRBV7-2, the J call TRBJ1-4; TRBD1 matches 9 bases. The CDR3 contains 15 residues. Germline trimming cut 5 bases from V and 5 bases from J; bases unmatched to any gene: 6. Germline V gene sequence: CDR1 SGHTA, CDR2 FQGNSA. CDR3 coding DNA: TGTGCCAGCAGCCCCTGGACAGGGGAGAATGAAAAACTGTTTTTT. Its translation: CASSPWTGENEKLFF.